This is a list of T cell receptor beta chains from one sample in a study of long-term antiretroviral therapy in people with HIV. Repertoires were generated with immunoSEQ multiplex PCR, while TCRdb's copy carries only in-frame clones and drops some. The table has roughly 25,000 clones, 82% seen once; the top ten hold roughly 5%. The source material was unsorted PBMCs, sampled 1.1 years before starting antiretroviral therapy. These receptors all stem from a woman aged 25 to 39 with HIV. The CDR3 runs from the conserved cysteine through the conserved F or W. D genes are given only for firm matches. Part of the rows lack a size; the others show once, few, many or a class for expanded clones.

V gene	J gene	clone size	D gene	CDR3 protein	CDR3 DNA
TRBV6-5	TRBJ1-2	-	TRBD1	CASSYSSRGGGYTF	TGTGCCAGCAGTTACTCGAGCAGGGGGGGTGGCTACACCTTC
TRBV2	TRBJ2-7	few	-	CVSGGQALEQYF	TGTGTGTCGGGTGGGCAGGCCCTGGAGCAGTACTTC
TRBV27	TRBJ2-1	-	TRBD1	CASSILGTGDHEQFF	TGTGCCAGCAGTATCCTCGGGACAGGAGATCATGAGCAGTTCTTC
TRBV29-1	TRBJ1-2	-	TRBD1	CSGGQGLNYGYTF	TGCAGCGGGGGACAGGGGCTTAACTATGGCTACACCTTC
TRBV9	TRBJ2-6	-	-	CASSVEVDPRQTF	TGTGCCAGCAGCGTAGAGGTTGATCCGAGACAGACTTTC
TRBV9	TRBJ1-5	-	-	CASSVGQTNQPQHF	TGTGCCAGCAGCGTAGGGCAGACAAATCAGCCCCAGCATTTT
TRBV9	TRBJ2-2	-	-	CASSVVIGAYTGELFF	TGTGCCAGCAGCGTAGTGATAGGGGCCTACACCGGGGAGCTGTTTTTT
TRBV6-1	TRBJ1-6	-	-	CASSEGSNSPLHF	TGTGCCAGCAGTGAAGGTTCTAATTCACCCCTCCACTTT
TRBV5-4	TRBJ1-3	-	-	CASSSQTPSLSGNTIYF	TGTGCCAGCAGCTCCCAAACCCCCAGTCTTTCTGGAAACACCATATATTTT
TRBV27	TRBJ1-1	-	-	CASRTGLTEAFF	TGTGCCAGCAGAACAGGGCTAACTGAAGCTTTCTTT
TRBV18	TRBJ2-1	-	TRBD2	CASSPVTSGGAPEQFF	TGTGCCAGCTCACCAGTGACTAGCGGGGGGGCGCCTGAGCAGTTCTTC
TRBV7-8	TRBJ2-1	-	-	CASSLVVEGPYNEQFF	TGTGCCAGCAGCTTAGTTGTTGAGGGCCCCTACAATGAGCAGTTCTTC
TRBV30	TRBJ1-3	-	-	CAWTRNLGNTIYF	TGTGCCTGGACCAGAAACCTTGGAAACACCATATATTTT
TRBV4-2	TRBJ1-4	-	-	CASSQAGTSLSGEKLFF	TGTGCCAGCAGCCAAGCCGGGACCTCCCTCTCGGGTGAAAAACTGTTTTTT